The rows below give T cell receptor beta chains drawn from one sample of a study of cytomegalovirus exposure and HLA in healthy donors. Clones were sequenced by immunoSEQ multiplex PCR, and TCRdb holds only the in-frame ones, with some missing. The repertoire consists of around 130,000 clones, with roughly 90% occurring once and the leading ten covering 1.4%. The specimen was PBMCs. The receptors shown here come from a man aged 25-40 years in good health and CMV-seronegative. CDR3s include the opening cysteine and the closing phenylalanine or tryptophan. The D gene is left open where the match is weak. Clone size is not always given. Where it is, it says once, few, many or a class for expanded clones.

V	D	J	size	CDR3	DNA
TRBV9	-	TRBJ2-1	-	CASSVGGSSFEQFF	TGTGCCAGCAGCGTAGGTGGGTCTAGTTTTGAGCAGTTCTTC
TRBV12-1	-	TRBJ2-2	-	CASSPQRAVNTGELFF	TGTGCCAGCAGCCCTCAAAGAGCGGTGAACACCGGGGAGCTGTTTTTT
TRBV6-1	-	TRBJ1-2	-	CASSYQGSYTF	TGTGCCAGCAGTTATCAGGGTTCCTACACCTTC
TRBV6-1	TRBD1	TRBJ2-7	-	CASSATGVGEQYF	TGTGCCAGCAGTGCTACAGGGGTCGGCGAGCAGTACTTC
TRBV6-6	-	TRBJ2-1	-	CASSYSAGRGNEQFF	TGTGCCAGCAGTTACTCGGCAGGAAGGGGCAATGAGCAGTTCTTC
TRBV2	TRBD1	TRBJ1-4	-	CASARTGANEKLFF	TGTGCCAGCGCTAGGACAGGGGCGAATGAAAAACTGTTTTTT
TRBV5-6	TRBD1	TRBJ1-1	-	CASSLRGTERISEAFF	TGTGCCAGCAGCTTGAGGGGGACAGAGAGGATCTCTGAAGCTTTCTTT
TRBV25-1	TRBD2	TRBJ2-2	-	CASSGREGLIGELFF	TGTGCCAGCAGTGGTCGGGAGGGCCTTATCGGGGAGCTGTTTTTT
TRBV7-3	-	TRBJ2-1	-	CASSSRASPNHNEQFF	TGTGCCAGCAGCTCACGGGCTAGCCCGAACCACAATGAGCAGTTCTTC
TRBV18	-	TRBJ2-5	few	CASSPAGARNGETQYF	TGTGCCAGCTCACCTGCGGGGGCTAGGAATGGGGAGACCCAGTACTTC
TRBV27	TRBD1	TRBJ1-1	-	CASSNRGVLNTEAFF	TGTGCCAGCAGTAACAGGGGGGTCCTAAACACTGAAGCTTTCTTT
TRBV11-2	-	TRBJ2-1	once	CASSLSPASTSNEQFF	TGTGCCAGCAGCTTATCGCCGGCTAGTACGAGTAATGAGCAGTTCTTC
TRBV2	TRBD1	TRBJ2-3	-	CASRDRDGTDTQYF	TGTGCCAGCAGGGACAGGGACGGCACAGATACGCAGTATTTT
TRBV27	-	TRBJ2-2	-	CASSLRAGTGELFF	TGTGCCAGCAGTTTGAGGGCCGGGACCGGGGAGCTGTTTTTT
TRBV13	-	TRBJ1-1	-	CASSLYSWGERTNTEAFF	TGTGCCAGCAGCTTATATTCCTGGGGGGAGCGCACGAACACTGAAGCTTTCTTT
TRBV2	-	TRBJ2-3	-	CASSGDTPGTYF	TGTGCCAGCAGTGGGGACACCCCGGGCACGTATTTT